Listed below are T cell receptor beta chains from one sample, sequenced in a study of blood T cell repertoires in COVID-19. TCRdb's copy holds only in-frame clones and misses some; the assay was immunoSEQ multiplex PCR. The data show 40,000 to 60,000 clones, with roughly 88% seen just once and approximately 14% held by the top ten. The sequenced sample consisted of peripheral blood. Receptor source: a human donor in a cohort sampled during active COVID-19. Each CDR3 is given with its conserved first and last residue. D genes are given only for firm matches. Clone size is stated in some rows and not others, as once, few, many or a class when expanded.

TRBV24-1	TRBJ2-2	-	-	CATSEEVAGELFF	TGTGCCACCAGTGAAGAGGTAGCTGGGGAGCTGTTTTTT
TRBV6-1	TRBJ2-7	-	TRBD1	CASSDLRTGIYEQYF	TGTGCCAGCAGTGACCTTCGGACAGGGATCTACGAGCAGTACTTC
TRBV28	TRBJ2-1	-	TRBD2	CASSLIAGVSYNEQFF	TGTGCCAGCAGTTTAATAGCGGGAGTGTCCTACAATGAGCAGTTCTTC
TRBV11-2	TRBJ2-1	-	-	CASSLRAYNEQFF	TGTGCCAGCAGCTTACGGGCCTACAATGAGCAGTTCTTC
TRBV5-4	TRBJ1-3	-	TRBD1	CASSPGGRGPSGNTIYF	TGTGCCAGCAGCCCAGGGGGCAGGGGGCCCTCTGGAAACACCATATATTTT
TRBV18	TRBJ1-5	few	-	CASSPAGQPQHF	TGTGCCAGCTCACCAGCGGGGCAGCCCCAGCATTTT
TRBV11-2	TRBJ2-7	-	-	CASSLRDVRWSYEQYF	TGTGCCAGCAGCTTACGGGATGTCAGGTGGTCCTACGAGCAGTACTTC
TRBV5-1	TRBJ2-7	-	-	CASSLGGTLYEQYF	TGCGCCAGCAGCTTGGGAGGAACCCTTTACGAGCAGTACTTC
TRBV30	TRBJ2-5	-	-	CASKNSLASQETQYF	TGTGCCTCCAAGAACAGCCTAGCCTCCCAAGAGACCCAGTACTTC
TRBV7-8	TRBJ1-2	once	TRBD1	CASSRIQGNYGYTF	TGTGCCAGCAGCCGAATACAGGGGAACTATGGCTACACCTTC
TRBV18	TRBJ1-2	-	-	CASSPPAADIYGYTF	TGTGCCAGCTCACCACCGGCCGCGGATATCTATGGCTACACCTTC
TRBV9	TRBJ2-3	once	TRBD2	CASSLAGTTDTQYF	TGTGCCAGCAGTTTAGCGGGTACCACAGATACGCAGTATTTT
TRBV23-1	TRBJ1-1	-	-	CASSQCQGGLSNTEAFF	TGCGCCAGCAGTCAATGTCAGGGAGGTTTATCGAACACTGAAGCTTTCTTT
TRBV3-1/TRBV3-2	TRBJ2-5	-	TRBD2	CASSPGLAGVETQYF	TGTGCCAGCAGCCCGGGACTAGCGGGAGTTGAGACCCAGTACTTC
TRBV9	TRBJ1-3	once	TRBD1	CASSAGGAGNTIYF	TGTGCCAGCAGCGCAGGGGGCGCTGGAAACACCATATATTTT
TRBV6-6	TRBJ1-5	-	-	CASSYSDTNQPQHF	TGTGCCAGCAGTTACTCGGACACCAATCAGCCCCAGCATTTT
TRBV18	TRBJ2-2	-	TRBD1	CASSPGTGSHPGELFF	TGTGCCAGCTCACCAGGGACAGGGAGTCATCCCGGGGAGCTGTTTTTT
TRBV28	TRBJ1-1	-	-	CASSPNPFDRTPEAFF	TGTGCCAGCAGTCCCAACCCCTTCGACAGAACACCTGAAGCTTTCTTT
TRBV18	TRBJ1-1	-	TRBD1	CASSPDRVAQAFF	TGTGCCAGCTCACCAGACAGGGTGGCCCAAGCTTTCTTT
TRBV7-9	TRBJ1-6	-	TRBD1	CASSLGTGNNSPLHF	TGTGCCAGCAGCTTAGGGACAGGGAATAATTCACCCCTCCACTTT
TRBV28	TRBJ2-4	-	TRBD1	CASSEALGGASNIQYF	TGTGCCAGCAGTGAGGCTCTAGGGGGCGCGTCAAACATTCAGTACTTC
TRBV5-1	TRBJ1-1	-	-	CASSLNPPGRVTEAFF	TGCGCCAGCAGCTTAAACCCACCCGGGAGGGTCACTGAAGCTTTCTTT
TRBV6-5	TRBJ1-2	-	-	CASGKGIYGYTF	TGTGCCAGCGGTAAGGGGATCTATGGCTACACCTTC
TRBV2	TRBJ1-2	-	TRBD1	CASRVGQAGGYTF	TGTGCCAGCAGAGTTGGACAGGCTGGTGGCTACACCTTC
TRBV6-2/TRBV6-3	TRBJ2-7	-	TRBD2	CASSYPGLAGHYEQYF	TGTGCCAGCAGTTACCCGGGACTAGCGGGGCACTACGAGCAGTACTTC
TRBV28	TRBJ1-2	-	-	CASATRPANYGYTF	TGTGCCAGCGCGACAAGGCCCGCTAACTATGGCTACACCTTC
TRBV18	TRBJ2-1	-	TRBD2	CASSAGTSGNNEQFF	TGTGCCAGCTCAGCCGGGACTAGCGGCAACAATGAGCAGTTCTTC
TRBV19	TRBJ2-1	-	-	CASSGRRFGEQFF	TGTGCCTCCTCCGGGCGGAGGTTCGGTGAGCAGTTCTTC
TRBV2	TRBJ1-1	-	-	CASSDRYTEAFF	TGTGCCAGCAGTGACAGGTACACTGAAGCTTTCTTT
TRBV3-1/TRBV3-2	TRBJ1-5	-	TRBD1	CASSRDRGSNQPQHF	TGTGCCAGCAGCCGGGACAGGGGTAGCAATCAGCCCCAGCATTTT
TRBV12-3/TRBV12-4	TRBJ2-7	-	TRBD1	CASGYRGYEQYF	TGTGCCAGCGGCTACAGGGGCTACGAGCAGTACTTC
TRBV5-4	TRBJ2-1	-	-	CASSSLPTGSYNEQFF	TGTGCCAGCAGCTCTCTTCCGACAGGCTCCTACAATGAGCAGTTCTTC
TRBV28	TRBJ1-6	-	-	CASHGDYNSPLHF	TGTGCCAGTCACGGAGACTATAATTCACCCCTCCACTTT
TRBV2	TRBJ1-2	-	TRBD1	CASSQDRDGYGYTF	TGTGCCAGCAGTCAGGACAGGGACGGCTATGGCTACACCTTC
TRBV7-3	TRBJ2-2	-	TRBD1	CASSASHQGAGTGELFF	TGTGCCAGCAGCGCAAGCCATCAGGGGGCGGGCACCGGGGAGCTGTTTTTT
TRBV4-1	TRBJ1-1	-	-	CASSQSVGLQNEAFF	TGCGCCAGCAGCCAGAGCGTGGGACTCCAAAATGAAGCTTTCTTT
TRBV4-1	TRBJ2-5	-	-	CASSQGRPRETQYF	TGCGCCAGCAGCCAAGGGAGGCCCCGGGAGACCCAGTACTTC
TRBV4-2	TRBJ2-3	-	TRBD2	CASSQDDFGGGTDTQYF	TGTGCCAGCAGCCAAGATGATTTCGGGGGGGGCACAGATACGCAGTATTTT
TRBV4-3	TRBJ1-3	-	-	CASSHHIPGAGGNTIYF	TGCGCCAGCAGCCATCATATACCAGGGGCTGGTGGAAACACCATATATTTT